Described below is a single T cell receptor beta chain sequence and its context. Germline CDR1 and CDR2: SGHRS and YFSETQ. The V segment lost 3 bases and the J segment 4 bases; nucleotides outside the gene matches: 4. The CDR3 extends over 15 amino acids. Unique molecular identifiers tagged the TCRbeta library. TCRdb re-derived calls from the PCR reads in MiXCR, one entry per CDR3 protein. Here the sample spans 780,000 or so distinct CDR3 sequences, around 17% being singletons. This record belongs to a study of T-cell reconstitution after alpha-beta-depleted transplantation in children. The sequenced sample was PBMCs, mostly from graft donor cells, obtained 360 days after TCRalphabeta/CD19-depleted stem cell transplant. This chain joins TRBV5-1 and TRBJ2-2, with 9 bases matching TRBD1. This receptor was identified in a male patient aged 10 to 17 who had a stem cell transplant for acute lymphoblastic leukemia, so the T cells may come from the graft donor. CDR3: CASSSQGAGTGELFF. The CDR3 DNA is TGCGCCAGCAGCTCACAGGGGGCCGGCACCGGGGAGCTGTTTTTT. Filled out from reference TRBV5-1 and TRBJ2-2, the complete variable domain reads KAGVTQTPRYLIKTRGQQVTLSCSPISGHRSVSWYQQTPGQGLQFLFEYFSETQRNKGNFPGRFSGRQFSNSRSEMNVSTLELGDSALYLCASSSQGAGTGELFFGEGSRLTVL.